This T cell receptor beta chain was identified during a study of T cell responses to AZD1222 COVID-19 vaccine. Study-level findings and limits: Repertoires were obtained only post-peak T cell response. At baseline, just 5 or 6 AZD1222 recipients tested seropositive. Most donors were white British, females outnumbered males, and clonal diversity was possibly underestimated.

V lost 3 bases to trimming and J lost 6 bases, with 8 bases between them. There are 13 residues in the CDR3. Germline-derived CDR1 and CDR2 are LNHDA and SQIVND (reference sequence). Sequencing used immunoSEQ multiplex PCR; TCRdb keeps in-frame clones, though not all of them. The specimen's table records about 140,000 clones. Comment on this clone: Its antigen is unidentified.

Sequenced sample: peripheral blood. The chain joins TRBV19 to TRBJ2-2; D gene uncertain. The sequence was obtained from an adult in good health. The CDR3 DNA is TGTGCCAGTAGTATCTACACACCCGGGGAGCTGTTTTTT. This translates into CASSIYTPGELFF. Variable domain in full (rest from reference TRBV19 and TRBJ2-2): DGGITQSPKYLFRKEGQNVTLSCEQNLNHDAMYWYRQDPGQGLRLIYYSQIVNDFQKGDIAEGYSVSREKKESFPLTVTSAQKNPTAFYLCASSIYTPGELFFGEGSRLTVL.